The sequence of this T cell receptor (beta chain) was determined in a study of blood T cell repertoires in COVID-19. Authors' processing steps: Researchers report that nucleated cell counts were estimated from reference gene primer amplification. Libraries were prepared by immunoSEQ multiplex PCR; TCRdb keeps only in-frame clonotypes and omits some of them. The V and J calls and clone size were taken over from that table, and D and trimming were inferred from the DNA. The sample lists 200,000 or so clones; roughly 80% were seen once. The material sequenced was peripheral blood. This clonotype was sampled from a woman in her seventies with acute or convalescent COVID-19.

The CDR3 here is CATSDPTGEMTDTQYF. As DNA, the CDR3 is TGTGCCACCAGTGACCCTACGGGAGAGATGACAGATACGCAGTATTTT. The gene calls are TRBV24-1 and TRBJ2-3, with a possible D match to TRBD2 (6 bases). CDR1 is KGHDR and CDR2 is SFDVKD in the germline V gene. This CDR3 has 16 residues. Trimming shortened V by 4 bases and J by 3 bases, and 16 bases separated the two germline ends.